Here is one T cell receptor (beta chain) with its context. This specimen comes from a study of blood T cell repertoires in COVID-19. Germline lookup yields CDR1 MNHEY and CDR2 SVGAGI. The CDR3 is 13 amino acids. V lost 0 bases and J lost 5, with 7 bases in between. Measured with immunoSEQ multiplex PCR; TCRdb has only the in-frame clones, and not every one. In the table there are 100,000 to 110,000 clones, 80% of which are singletons. Sequencing used peripheral blood. The chain joins TRBV6-5 to TRBJ1-1; D not resolved. The receptor was isolated from a woman between 65 and 79 years old with acute or convalescent COVID-19. The CDR3 protein is CASSYSFQTEAFF. In DNA, the CDR3 is TGTGCCAGCAGTTACTCGTTCCAGACTGAAGCTTTCTTT.